This TCR beta chain stems from a study of CD8+ T cells in alopecia areata. In the study overall: People stayed on tofacitinib for 6 to 18 months, then stopped the drug for 6 months.

V lost 3 bases, J lost 2 bases, and 7 bases lay in between. From germline, CDR1 is SGHRS and CDR2 YFSETQ. This CDR3 is built from 13 residues. Findings and caveats of the study: Relative to mice, TCR sharing across patients was less clear, a difference possibly HLA-related. Affected scalp, especially in alopecia totalis/universalis, had a higher clonality than normal scalp did.

A FACSAria was used to sort CD4+ and CD8+ T cells. These cells came from PBMCs. Comment on this clone: The antigen is not known.

Reverse transcription of extracted RNA yielded cDNA, which provided the sequencing template. Profiling relied on immunoSEQ multiplex PCR, and the TCRdb table lists in-frame clones only, not all of them. The table shows around 250,000 clones, with under 80% occurring only once. This clonotype was sampled from a human donor with alopecia areata. This chain links TRBV5-1 with TRBJ2-3, with D unresolved. The sample consisted of CD4+ T cells sorted from blood, taken at week 0. Here the CDR3 reads CASSSSNTDTQYF. The CDR3 nucleotides are TGCGCCAGCAGCTCCAGCAACACAGATACGCAGTATTTT.